This T cell receptor (beta chain) was documented in a study of T cell responses to AZD1222 COVID-19 vaccine. Study-wide results and limits: Donors were mostly white British, more females; clonal diversity possibly underestimated.

Note on this clone: Its antigen is unknown.

The CDR3 contains 14 residues. The germline gives CDR1 MDHEN, CDR2 SYDVKM. Between the trimmed V and J ends, which lost 5 bases and 0 bases, there was a span of 10 bases. TCRdb keeps only in-frame clones here, not all; method: immunoSEQ multiplex PCR. The table shows roughly 170,000 clones, with around 90% occurring only once. This receptor was taken from an adult in good health. The starting material was peripheral blood, obtained on day 0 of AZD1222 vaccination. J is TRBJ1-1 and V is TRBV28; D gene uncertain. The DNA for the CDR3 is TGTGCCAGCAGTCTCATTGCCATGAACACTGAAGCTTTCTTT. This encodes CASSLIAMNTEAFF.